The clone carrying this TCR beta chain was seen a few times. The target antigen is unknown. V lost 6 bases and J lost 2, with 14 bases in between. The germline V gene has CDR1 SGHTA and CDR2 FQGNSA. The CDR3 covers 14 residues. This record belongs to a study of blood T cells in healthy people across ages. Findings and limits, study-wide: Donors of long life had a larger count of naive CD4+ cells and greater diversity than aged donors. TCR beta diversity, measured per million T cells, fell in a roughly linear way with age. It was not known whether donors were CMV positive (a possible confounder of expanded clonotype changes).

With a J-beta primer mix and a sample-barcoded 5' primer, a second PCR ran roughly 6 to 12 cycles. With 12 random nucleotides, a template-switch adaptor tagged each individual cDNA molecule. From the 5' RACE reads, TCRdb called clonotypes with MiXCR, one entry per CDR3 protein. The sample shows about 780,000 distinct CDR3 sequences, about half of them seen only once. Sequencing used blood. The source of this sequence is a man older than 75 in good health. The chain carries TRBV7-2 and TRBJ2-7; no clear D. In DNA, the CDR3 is TGTGCCAGCAGTACCAGTCCGGGTCCCTACGAGCAGTACTTC. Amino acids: CASSTSPGPYEQYF. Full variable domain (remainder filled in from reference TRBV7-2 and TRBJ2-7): GAGVSQSPSNKVTEKGKDVELRCDPISGHTALYWYRQSLGQGLEFLIYFQGNSAPDKSGLPSDRFSAERTGGSVSTLTIQRTQQEDSAVYLCASSTSPGPYEQYFGPGTRLTVT.